Listed here are 15 T cell receptor beta chains from one sample, sequenced in a study of OX40 agonist ivuxolimab in advanced cancers. Repertoires were generated with immunoSEQ multiplex PCR, while TCRdb's copy carries only in-frame clones and drops some. The top ten hold about 0.75% of the sample, which has 55,000 to 75,000 clones, 86% seen once. This sample comprised CD4+ or CD8+ T cells sorted from blood, obtained in a trial of the OX40 agonist ivuxolimab. The receptor set was obtained from an adult with an advanced solid tumor such as melanoma, head and neck, liver or kidney cancer.

The chain is built from TRBV5-1 and TRBJ2-2, with TRBD1 matching over 7 bases. Germline V lookup: CDR1 SGHRS, CDR2 YFSETQ. Unmatched junction bases numbered 5, after V lost 3 bases and J lost 0 bases. The CDR3 has 16 residues. The DNA of the CDR3 is TGCGCCAGCAGCTCAGACAGGGCCTCGAACACCGGGGAGCTGTTTTTT. Its protein product is CASSSDRASNTGELFF.

The sample holds one count of this clone. The V and J genes are TRBV25-1 and TRBJ1-4; D not resolved. Germline CDR1 is MGHDK and CDR2 is SYGVNS. Trimming took 3 bases from V and 8 from J, leaving 16 bases between them. The CDR3 spans 15 residues. In DNA form, the CDR3 reads TGTGCCAGCAGTGATGGGGTGGTGAGAAGCGAAAAACTGTTTTTT. Translated, it gives CASSDGVVRSEKLFF.

V is TRBV18 and J is TRBJ2-6; 7 positions match TRBD1. The CDR3 is 14 amino acids. Unmatched junction bases numbered 0, after V lost 3 bases and J lost 4 bases. Per germline, CDR1 KGHSH and CDR2 LQKENI. The CDR3 DNA is TGTGCCAGCTCACCGGACAGGGGGGCCAACGTCCTGACTTTC. Translating gives CASSPDRGANVLTF.

The chain uses TRBV29-1 and TRBJ1-3, with a possible D match to TRBD1 (5 bases). CDR3 length equals 15 residues. The V and J ends lost 3 bases and 1 base respectively, with 13 bases between them. Germline CDR1 is SQVTM and CDR2 is ANQGSEA. CDR3 in amino acids: CSVEMGPGSGNTIYF. The CDR3 DNA reads as TGCAGCGTTGAGATGGGGCCAGGATCTGGAAACACCATATATTTT.

This clone was detected only once. This sequence joins TRBV6-1 and TRBJ1-2, with unresolved D. The germline CDR1 and CDR2 sequences are MNHNS and SASEGT. The CDR3 loop spans 15 amino acids. V lost 6 bases, J lost 2 bases, and 16 bases lay in between. CDR3 in DNA: TGTGCCAGCAGCGCTAAAAGTTCGGGGAACTATGGCTACACCTTC. The encoded protein is CASSAKSSGNYGYTF.

This clone appeared once. The chain employs TRBV18 and TRBJ1-2, with D possibly matching TRBD1 (6 bases). V dropped 2 bases and J dropped 0 bases, with 10 bases sitting between them. CDR3 size: 15 residues. CDR1 and CDR2 (germline): KGHSH, LQKENI. CDR3 region: CASSPNRESNYGYTF. DNA of the CDR3: TGTGCCAGCTCACCAAACAGGGAATCTAACTATGGCTACACCTTC.

A single count supports this clone. V gene TRBV5-5 combines with J gene TRBJ1-1, with a weak D call TRBD1 (5 bases). Per the germline V gene, CDR1 is SGHKS and CDR2 is YYEKEE (reference sequence). Trimming shortened V by 4 bases and J by 4 bases, and 11 bases separated the two germline ends. This CDR3 has 13 amino acids. CDR3 bases: TGTGCCAGCAGCCGGGGGGTAACCACTGAAGCTTTCTTT. Amino acid sequence: CASSRGVTTEAFF.

The chain carries TRBV11-2 and TRBJ2-1, with D possibly being TRBD2 (5 bases). Trimming took off 5 bases at V and 6 bases at J, with 23 bases between the two ends. This CDR3 region has 17 residues. Germline V gene sequence: CDR1 SGHAT, CDR2 FQNNGV. CDR3 amino acids: CASSPRRTASPVNEQFF. DNA for the CDR3: TGTGCCAGCAGCCCAAGGCGGACGGCTAGCCCCGTCAATGAGCAGTTCTTC.

The gene calls are TRBV6-5 and TRBJ1-4; D is unclear. CDR3 length: 13 amino acids. The V end lost 10 bases, the J end lost 3 bases, and 12 bases lay between the germline ends. CDR1 and CDR2 (germline): MNHEY, SVGAGI. The CDR3 loop is CATRRVANEKLFF. CDR3 in DNA: TGTGCCACCAGGAGGGTGGCTAATGAAAAACTGTTTTTT.

The sample holds one count of this clone. The chain is built from TRBV6-1 and TRBJ1-1, with D possibly matching TRBD1 (6 bases). Trimming left V 7 bases short and J 4 bases short, with 19 bases between. Germline assignment: CDR1 MNHNS and CDR2 SASEGT. The CDR3 length is 15 residues. In DNA, the CDR3 is TGTGCCAGCAAAAGTTACAGGGAGAGTACCACTGAAGCTTTCTTT. Protein sequence: CASKSYRESTTEAFF.

The chain carries TRBV30 and TRBJ2-5; D is undetermined. V lost 4 bases and J lost 5, with 8 bases in between. The CDR3 consists of 11 residues. Germline assignment: CDR1 GTSNPN and CDR2 SVGIG (reference sequence). Here the CDR3 DNA reads TGTGCCTGGACCGCCGGGGAGACCCAGTACTTC. This translates into CAWTAGETQYF.

This chain links TRBV29-1 with TRBJ1-1; D gene ambiguous. The V gene's germline CDR1 is SQVTM and CDR2 ANQGSEA. The CDR3 is made up of 14 amino acids. Trimming stripped 1 base from V and 0 bases from J, with 9 bases between. This chain's CDR3 is CSVEVSQLNTEAFF. In nucleotides, the CDR3 is TGCAGCGTTGAAGTTAGTCAGCTGAACACTGAAGCTTTCTTT.

V is TRBV4-3 and J is TRBJ2-3; D is uncertain. CDR1 is LGHNA, CDR2 YSLEER, per germline. The ends were cut back, 5 bases at V and 6 bases at J, with 12 bases in the middle. The CDR3 has 13 residues. Here the CDR3 DNA reads TGCGCCAGCAGCGGAGCCGTCCGGGATACGCAGTATTTT. The encoded protein is CASSGAVRDTQYF.

V and J are TRBV27 and TRBJ1-2; D ambiguous. This CDR3 has 15 amino acids. CDR1 and CDR2 (germline): MNHEY, SMNVEV (reference sequence). V gave up 2 bases and J gave up 6 bases, with 16 bases separating them. In DNA, the CDR3 is TGTGCCAGCAGTTTACGAAGAATGGCGACTGATGGCTACACCTTC. It translates to CASSLRRMATDGYTF.

The chain carries TRBV19 and TRBJ1-2, with TRBD1 matching over 9 bases. V trimming: 5 bases; J trimming: 8 bases; junction bases outside the gene matches: 6. Germline CDR1 LNHDA, CDR2 SQIVND (reference sequence). This CDR3 comprises 13 residues. The CDR3 DNA follows: TGTGCCAGTAGTCCCGGGACAGGGAACGGCTACACCTTC. It translates to CASSPGTGNGYTF.